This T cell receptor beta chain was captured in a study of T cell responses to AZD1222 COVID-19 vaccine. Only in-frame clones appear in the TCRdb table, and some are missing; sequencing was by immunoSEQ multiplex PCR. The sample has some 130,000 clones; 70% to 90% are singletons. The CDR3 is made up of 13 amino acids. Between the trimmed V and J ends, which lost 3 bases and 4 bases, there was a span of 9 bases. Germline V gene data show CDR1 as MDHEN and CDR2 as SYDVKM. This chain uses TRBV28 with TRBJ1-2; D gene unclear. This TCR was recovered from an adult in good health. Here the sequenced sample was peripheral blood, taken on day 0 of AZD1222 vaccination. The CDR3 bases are TGTGCCAGCAGTTTTAGTGGTAGCTATGGCTACACCTTC. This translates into CASSFSGSYGYTF.